Described below is a single T cell receptor (beta chain) sequence and its context. Its antigen has not been determined. Within one base of it there is no much larger clone, and no base qualities were kept. The data were obtained in a study of identical twins (dated by TCRdb to the mid-2010s). Describing the broader study: TCR alpha and beta repertoires from monozygotic twins, unrelated adults of various ages and cord blood were deep-sequenced to test whether fetal clonotypes persist. To rule out contamination, replicate twin experiments were performed at different times with different library preparation protocols.

V and J lose 3 bases and 0 bases, and a span of 11 bases separates them. There are 16 amino acids in the CDR3, from cysteine to phenylalanine inclusive. Solely the CDR3 DNA is kept, with 48 bases framed from the first base. In the germline V gene (reference sequence), CDR1 corresponds to SEHNR and CDR2 to FQNEAQ. Every donor in the study was a healthy Caucasian. The twin cohort consisted of three pairs of female monozygotic twins, all aged roughly 18 to 30 years. CD4+ and CD8+ T cell populations were isolated with positive isolation kits from Invitrogen. Libraries were constructed by 5' RACE. The instrument was an Illumina HiSeq 2000. Template switching introduced a universal primer binding site; the final cDNA contained a unique molecular identifier, enabling accurate counting of TCR cDNA molecules. Specific primers in the conserved constant-segment region were used to synthesize first-strand cDNA for TCR alpha and beta chains. Each cDNA library was double barcoded, with a SMART-Mk sample barcode plus Illumina barcodes, to control for contamination. TruSeq adapter sequences and Illumina sample barcodes were added in two successive PCR steps. Sequencing of the TCR alpha and beta cDNA libraries was done on the Illumina HiSeq platform using custom primers. Per the authors' processing: MiGEC processed the raw reads to extract unique molecular identifiers, while MiXCR was used to determine the CDR3 positions. Recombination models were inferred per individual with the repgenHMM and IGoR tools using an EM algorithm. The analysis of shared clonotypes was done with the tcR package in R, with sharing normalized by the product of cloneset sizes. To study raw recombination without the effects of thymic and clonal selection, out-of-frame nonproductive sequences were analyzed. Using fastp at Q25 and MiXCR, TCRdb reprocessed the public reads and kept productive beta chains. Merged by CDR3 protein, the rows form single entries marked with the most common genes and DNA. TCRdb's processing, not the authors', yielded these V and J calls. In all, the sample holds 400,000 to 500,000 distinct CDR3 sequences, and 14% of those were seen once. The top ten constitute about 1% of the sample.

Study-wide findings and limitations: Compared with coincidental sharing between unrelated individuals, out-of-frame TCR alpha sequences shared between twins had an excess of sequences with low generation probability. Because the same donors could not be followed over many years, the conclusions depended on cross-sectional statistical analysis. Recombination models systematically underestimated out-of-frame TCR alpha sharing in monozygotic twins but agreed with sharing between unrelated individuals. Zero-insertion analyses could be partly confounded by invariant T cells such as MAIT and iNKT, though diverse VJ usage argued against such confounding for most clonotypes. Fewer insertions were carried by abundant cord blood beta clonotypes, a similar but weaker trend appeared in young adult naive repertoires, and no such trend appeared in memory repertoires. In beta out-of-frame sequences, excess twin sharing was weaker, because having fewer shared sequences lowered the signal-to-noise ratio.

These records were also assigned to another study, of yellow fever vaccine responses in identical twins. As that second paper reports: According to the authors, the vaccine-induced T cell response in identical twins seemed to be partly convergent and partly specific to each individual. In the study, vaccine-responding T cell clones were precisely tracked in identical twins.

The sample consisted of CD4+ T cells sorted from blood. The clonotype was recovered from a woman younger than 35 in good health. The chain is made from TRBV7-9 and TRBJ2-2, with TRBD1 as a weak D call on 5 bases. The nucleotide sequence is TGTGCCAGCAGCTTGTGGCAGGGCGCGAACACCGGGGAGCTGTTTTTT. Its protein reads: CASSLWQGANTGELFF.